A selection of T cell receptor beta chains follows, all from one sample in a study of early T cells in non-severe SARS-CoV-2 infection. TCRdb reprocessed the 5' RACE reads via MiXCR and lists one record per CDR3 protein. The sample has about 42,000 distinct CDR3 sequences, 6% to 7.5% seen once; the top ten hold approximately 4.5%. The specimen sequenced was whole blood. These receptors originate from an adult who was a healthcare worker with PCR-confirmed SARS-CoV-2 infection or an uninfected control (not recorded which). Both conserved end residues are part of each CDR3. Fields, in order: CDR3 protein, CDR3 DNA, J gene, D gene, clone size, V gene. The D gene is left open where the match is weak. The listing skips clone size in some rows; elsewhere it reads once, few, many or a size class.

CDR3 protein: CAWSSGTGITMYF
CDR3 DNA: TGTGCCTGGAGCTCCGGGACAGGGATTACCATGTACTTC
J gene: TRBJ2-7
D gene: TRBD1
clone size: few
V gene: TRBV30

CDR3 protein: CASSNAPGTGGNEQFF
CDR3 DNA: TGTGCCAGCAGCAATGCCCCCGGGACAGGGGGGAATGAGCAGTTCTTC
J gene: TRBJ2-1
D gene: TRBD1
clone size: few
V gene: TRBV13

CDR3 protein: CAWSDDGTVLCTF
CDR3 DNA: TGTGCCTGGAGTGATGATGGGACAGTACTTTGTACCTTC
J gene: TRBJ1-2
D gene: TRBD1
clone size: .
V gene: TRBV30

CDR3 protein: CASSLIGFPFGSPLHF
CDR3 DNA: TGTGCCAGCAGTTTAATAGGGTTCCCTTTTGGGTCACCCCTCCACTTT
J gene: TRBJ1-6
D gene: .
clone size: many
V gene: TRBV12-3/TRBV12-4

CDR3 protein: CASSRETANYGYTF
CDR3 DNA: TGTGCCAGCAGTCGAGAGACAGCGAACTATGGCTACACCTTC
J gene: TRBJ1-2
D gene: .
clone size: .
V gene: TRBV7-8

CDR3 protein: CASSLRTGHPGANVLTF
CDR3 DNA: TGTGCCAGTAGTCTACGGACAGGACACCCTGGGGCCAACGTCCTGACTTTC
J gene: TRBJ2-6
D gene: TRBD1
clone size: few
V gene: TRBV19

CDR3 protein: CAISEERGGYNEQFF
CDR3 DNA: TGTGCCATCAGTGAAGAGCGGGGGGGGTACAATGAGCAGTTCTTC
J gene: TRBJ2-1
D gene: TRBD2
clone size: .
V gene: TRBV10-3

CDR3 protein: CSARMTGRISYGYTF
CDR3 DNA: TGCAGTGCTAGAATGACAGGGAGGATCAGCTATGGCTACACCTTC
J gene: TRBJ1-2
D gene: TRBD1
clone size: many
V gene: TRBV20-1

CDR3 protein: CSVGVREGLDTQYF
CDR3 DNA: TGCAGCGTTGGAGTCCGGGAGGGTTTGGATACGCAGTATTTT
J gene: TRBJ2-3
D gene: TRBD2
clone size: many
V gene: TRBV29-1

CDR3 protein: CASSKGGNTGAFF
CDR3 DNA: TGTGCCAGCAGCAAGGGAGGAAACACTGGAGCTTTCTTC
J gene: TRBJ1-1
D gene: .
clone size: .
V gene: TRBV9

CDR3 protein: CASSPNDASGFF
CDR3 DNA: TGTGCCAGCTCACCCAACGATGCTTCGGGGTTCTTC
J gene: TRBJ2-1
D gene: .
clone size: many
V gene: TRBV18

CDR3 protein: CASSSQGTNNEQFF
CDR3 DNA: TGTGCCAGCAGCTCGCAGGGAACCAACAATGAGCAGTTCTTC
J gene: TRBJ2-1
D gene: .
clone size: few
V gene: TRBV5-4

CDR3 protein: CASSLFDRERAEAFF
CDR3 DNA: TGTGCCAGCAGCCTCTTTGACAGGGAGCGAGCTGAAGCTTTCTTT
J gene: TRBJ1-1
D gene: TRBD1
clone size: few
V gene: TRBV7-6

CDR3 protein: CASSQPGQVPGYTF
CDR3 DNA: TGTGCCAGCAGCCAGCCGGGACAGGTTCCTGGCTACACCTTC
J gene: TRBJ1-2
D gene: TRBD1
clone size: .
V gene: TRBV5-4

CDR3 protein: CASRPGQGNQPQHF
CDR3 DNA: TGTGCCAGTAGACCGGGACAGGGGAATCAGCCCCAGCATTTT
J gene: TRBJ1-5
D gene: TRBD1
clone size: .
V gene: TRBV19

CDR3 protein: CASSSRSEAFF
CDR3 DNA: TGTGCCAGCAGTTCCCGGAGCGAAGCTTTCTTT
J gene: TRBJ1-1
D gene: .
clone size: many
V gene: TRBV6-5

CDR3 protein: CASSPGLADGTQYF
CDR3 DNA: TGTGCCAGCAGCCCGGGACTAGCGGATGGGACCCAGTACTTC
J gene: TRBJ2-5
D gene: TRBD2
clone size: .
V gene: TRBV7-3

CDR3 protein: CASSSTGTGAEAFF
CDR3 DNA: TGCGCCAGCAGCTCTACCGGGACAGGGGCTGAAGCTTTCTTT
J gene: TRBJ1-1
D gene: TRBD1
clone size: few
V gene: TRBV5-1

CDR3 protein: CASSPGARRQATRDEQYF
CDR3 DNA: TGTGCCAGCTCACCCGGCGCTCGGAGACAGGCTACTCGGGACGAGCAGTACTTC
J gene: TRBJ2-7
D gene: .
clone size: few
V gene: TRBV18

CDR3 protein: CASSANSGGSQETQYF
CDR3 DNA: TGTGCCAGCAGCGCCAATAGCGGGGGGTCCCAAGAGACCCAGTACTTC
J gene: TRBJ2-5
D gene: TRBD2
clone size: few
V gene: TRBV7-6

CDR3 protein: CASSQGVVSDTQYF
CDR3 DNA: TGTGCCAGCAGCCAAGGGGTAGTCTCAGATACGCAGTATTTT
J gene: TRBJ2-3
D gene: .
clone size: many
V gene: TRBV3-1

CDR3 protein: CASTIVGTGELFF
CDR3 DNA: TGTGCCAGCACCATCGTTGGAACCGGGGAGCTGTTTTTT
J gene: TRBJ2-2
D gene: .
clone size: many
V gene: TRBV11-1

CDR3 protein: CSAKGRGANQPQHF
CDR3 DNA: TGCAGTGCTAAGGGCAGGGGGGCGAATCAGCCCCAGCATTTT
J gene: TRBJ1-5
D gene: TRBD1
clone size: many
V gene: TRBV20-1

CDR3 protein: CASSQVRGASYNEQFF
CDR3 DNA: TGTGCCAGCAGCCAAGTCCGCGGGGCATCCTACAATGAGCAGTTCTTC
J gene: TRBJ2-1
D gene: .
clone size: .
V gene: TRBV14

CDR3 protein: CASSHYGTSGYTDTQYF
CDR3 DNA: TGTGCCAGCAGCCACTATGGGACTAGCGGATACACAGATACGCAGTATTTT
J gene: TRBJ2-3
D gene: TRBD2
clone size: few
V gene: TRBV3-1

CDR3 protein: CASKLLNSQETQYF
CDR3 DNA: TGTGCCAGCAAGCTACTAAATAGCCAAGAGACCCAGTACTTC
J gene: TRBJ2-5
D gene: .
clone size: .
V gene: TRBV6-2/TRBV6-3

CDR3 protein: CAWSDVGDHYGYTF
CDR3 DNA: TGTGCCTGGAGTGACGTGGGGGATCACTATGGCTACACCTTC
J gene: TRBJ1-2
D gene: .
clone size: many
V gene: TRBV30

CDR3 protein: CASTIQGNSPLHF
CDR3 DNA: TGTGCCAGCACGATCCAGGGGAATTCACCCCTCCACTTT
J gene: TRBJ1-6
D gene: .
clone size: few
V gene: TRBV27

CDR3 protein: CASSWGSPGANVLTF
CDR3 DNA: TGTGCCAGCAGTTGGGGGTCCCCCGGGGCCAACGTCCTGACTTTC
J gene: TRBJ2-6
D gene: .
clone size: few
V gene: TRBV12-3/TRBV12-4

CDR3 protein: CASSYREDGELFF
CDR3 DNA: TGTGCCAGCAGCTATAGGGAGGACGGGGAGCTGTTTTTT
J gene: TRBJ2-2
D gene: .
clone size: .
V gene: TRBV7-8

CDR3 protein: CASSLAGPGGTEAFF
CDR3 DNA: TGTGCCAGCAGCTTAGCGGGCCCCGGGGGCACTGAAGCTTTCTTT
J gene: TRBJ1-1
D gene: .
clone size: few
V gene: TRBV7-9

CDR3 protein: CASSYRLGSRYNEQFF
CDR3 DNA: TGTGCCAGCAGTTATAGGCTAGGGAGTAGATACAATGAGCAGTTCTTC
J gene: TRBJ2-1
D gene: .
clone size: .
V gene: TRBV3-1

CDR3 protein: CASTETGTLNQPQHF
CDR3 DNA: TGTGCCAGTACCGAAACCGGGACCTTAAATCAGCCCCAGCATTTT
J gene: TRBJ1-5
D gene: .
clone size: few
V gene: TRBV19

CDR3 protein: CASSEYIGGPRGTDTQYF
CDR3 DNA: TGTGCCAGCAGTGAATATATCGGGGGGCCACGAGGTACAGATACGCAGTATTTT
J gene: TRBJ2-3
D gene: .
clone size: few
V gene: TRBV25-1

CDR3 protein: CASSRGGSTDTQYF
CDR3 DNA: TGTGCCAGCTCACGCGGCGGAAGCACAGATACGCAGTATTTT
J gene: TRBJ2-3
D gene: .
clone size: medium-sized
V gene: TRBV18

CDR3 protein: CASSGFRQTSTDTQYF
CDR3 DNA: TGTGCCAGTAGTGGATTTCGACAGACTAGCACAGATACGCAGTATTTT
J gene: TRBJ2-3
D gene: .
clone size: many
V gene: TRBV19

CDR3 protein: CASSLQGQGAGELFF
CDR3 DNA: TGTGCCAGCAGCCTCCAGGGACAGGGAGCCGGGGAGCTGTTTTTT
J gene: TRBJ2-2
D gene: TRBD1
clone size: many
V gene: TRBV5-6

CDR3 protein: CASSLRRGAYTGELFF
CDR3 DNA: TGTGCCAGCAGTTTACGGCGGGGGGCTTACACCGGGGAGCTGTTTTTT
J gene: TRBJ2-2
D gene: TRBD2
clone size: many
V gene: TRBV12-3/TRBV12-4

CDR3 protein: CASSILASGGNEQFF
CDR3 DNA: TGTGCCAGCAGCATACTGGCTAGCGGGGGCAATGAGCAGTTCTTC
J gene: TRBJ2-1
D gene: TRBD2
clone size: few
V gene: TRBV6-2/TRBV6-3

CDR3 protein: CSAAEAPNYGYTF
CDR3 DNA: TGCAGTGCCGCAGAGGCCCCGAACTATGGCTACACCTTC
J gene: TRBJ1-2
D gene: .
clone size: many
V gene: TRBV20-1

CDR3 protein: CASSTGQGAGELFF
CDR3 DNA: TGCGCCAGCAGCACGGGACAGGGGGCCGGGGAGCTGTTTTTT
J gene: TRBJ2-2
D gene: TRBD1
clone size: many
V gene: TRBV5-1